This T cell receptor beta chain was observed in a study of shared clonotypes between healthy human individuals. Overall study results and limits: Naive subsets generally had larger estimated richness than memory subsets.

Concerning this clone: Its antigen is currently unknown.

Looked up from germline, CDR1 is MNHEY and CDR2 is SVGAGI. The CDR3 is made up of 15 amino acids. V lost 6 bases and J 0 bases, leaving 14 bases between the germline ends. Using approximately 190 ng DNA, approximately 27,000 T cell genomes, the sorted-subset replicate PCRs were run. Generated by immunoSEQ multiplex PCR, the TCRdb table keeps only in-frame clones and is missing some. The sample shows about a million clones, 77% of them seen only once. This chain uses TRBV6-5 with TRBJ1-1, with TRBD1 as a possible D gene (6 bases). Sequencing was done on a sample of memory CD4+ T cells from PBMCs. Documented subset: CD45RA-negative fraction. The TCR originated in a man between 18 and 35 years old in good health. Some clones in this sample may be carry-over from other donors' samples. The CDR3, as DNA: TGTGCCAGCAGAAGCAACAGGGCGGTGAACACTGAAGCTTTCTTT. Translated: CASRSNRAVNTEAFF.